What follows are 24 T cell receptor beta chains derived from one specimen sequenced in a study of shared clonotypes between healthy human individuals. Repertoires were generated with immunoSEQ multiplex PCR, while TCRdb's copy carries only in-frame clones and drops some. The sample lists fewer than 700,000 clones; about 95% were seen once. Terminally differentiated effector memory CD45RA+ cells were excluded from the naive CD8 cells, which were CD45RO-negative and positively selected for CCR7. Sequences were obtained from naive CD8+ T cells sorted from blood. These receptors all come from a woman between 25 and 40 years old in good health.

This sequence joins TRBV28 and TRBJ2-7, with 7 bases matching TRBD1. With V trimmed by 3 bases and J by 3 bases, 8 bases remained unmatched. CDR1 is MDHEN, CDR2 SYDVKM, per germline. The CDR3 is 15 amino acids. The CDR3, as DNA: TGTGCCAGCAGTTTTGGACAGGACTTCTACTACGAGCAGTACTTC. Its translation: CASSFGQDFYYEQYF.

The chain is built from TRBV14 and TRBJ2-7, with 7 nucleotides matching TRBD1. In germline, CDR1 is SGHDN, CDR2 FVKESK. This CDR3 spans 19 amino acids. V dropped 0 bases and J dropped 3; count of bases not matched to a gene: 17. The CDR3 nucleotides are TGTGCCAGCAGCCAAGATAGGTCGGGACAGCATCTGGGCTACTACGAGCAGTACTTC. This translates into CASSQDRSGQHLGYYEQYF. The full variable domain, rest sourced from reference TRBV14 and TRBJ2-7, is EAGVTQFPSHSVIEKGQTVTLRCDPISGHDNLYWYRRVMGKEIKFLLHFVKESKQDESGMPNNRFLAERTGGTYSTLKVQPAELEDSGVYFCASSQDRSGQHLGYYEQYFGPGTRLTVT.

The chain joins TRBV6-6 to TRBJ2-5; D call uncertain. There are 15 residues in the CDR3. V was trimmed by 5 bases and J by 5 bases, leaving 18 bases between them. Germline CDR1 is MNHNY and CDR2 is SVGAGI (reference sequence). CDR3: CASSLSATTRETQYF. The CDR3 DNA reads TGTGCCAGCAGTCTTTCGGCAACCACTCGGGAGACCCAGTACTTC.

CDR3 loop: CASSQEGTSGAYEQYF. Here the CDR3 DNA reads TGTGCCAGCAGCCAAGAAGGGACTAGCGGGGCCTACGAGCAGTACTTC. The chain couples TRBV14 to TRBJ2-7; 13 bases align to TRBD2. CDR3 length: 16 residues. The V segment lost 0 bases and the J segment 2 bases; nucleotides outside the gene matches: 1. Germline assignment: CDR1 SGHDN and CDR2 FVKESK. Looking up the rest from reference TRBV14 and TRBJ2-7 gives the full variable domain: EAGVTQFPSHSVIEKGQTVTLRCDPISGHDNLYWYRRVMGKEIKFLLHFVKESKQDESGMPNNRFLAERTGGTYSTLKVQPAELEDSGVYFCASSQEGTSGAYEQYFGPGTRLTVT.

J is TRBJ2-1 and V is TRBV29-1; D unclear. The V gene lost 3 bases and the J gene lost 5 bases, with 5 bases spanning the gap. The CDR3 is 11 amino acids. Germline loops: CDR1 SQVTM, CDR2 ANQGSEA. This CDR3 is CSVERDNEQFF. The CDR3, as DNA: TGCAGCGTTGAGCGAGACAATGAGCAGTTCTTC.

This chain connects TRBV2 to TRBJ2-7, with TRBD2 matching 12 bases. CDR3 size: 15 residues. Germline V CDR1 and CDR2: SNHLY, FYNNEI. V shed 9 bases, J shed 5 bases, and the junction held 11 bases outside the gene matches. The CDR3 DNA is TGTGCCAGTCAATCGACTAGCGGGAGTGTCAACGAGCAGTACTTC. Protein product: CASQSTSGSVNEQYF.

The V gene is TRBV27, the J gene TRBJ1-2; possible D gene TRBD1, 5 bases. Germline-derived CDR1 and CDR2 are MNHEY and SMNVEV (reference sequence). This CDR3 is 15 amino acids long. Trimming removed 5 bases from V and 3 bases from J, with 16 bases in between. CDR3 sequence: CASSRTSGWDYGYTF. The DNA of the CDR3 is TGTGCCAGCAGTCGCACCTCAGGGTGGGACTATGGCTACACCTTC.

V is TRBV27 and J is TRBJ1-2; no firm D call. Germline V gives CDR1 MNHEY, CDR2 SMNVEV (reference sequence). Trimming pared 5 bases from V and 8 bases from J, leaving 15 bases between. This CDR3 comprises 13 residues. The CDR3 DNA follows: TGTGCCAGCAGTCTAGCCCCGGGAGAGGGCTACACCTTC. Translation gives CASSLAPGEGYTF.

The CDR3 DNA reads TGTGCCAGCAGCGGGCTCGGGCTTAACACTGAAGCTTTCTTT. Encoded protein: CASSGLGLNTEAFF. This chain joins TRBV5-4 and TRBJ1-1; D gene unclear. CDR3 length: 14 residues. Trimming cost V 4 bases and J 2 bases, with 12 bases left between them. CDR1 and CDR2 (germline): SGHNT, YYREEE (reference sequence).

The chain combines TRBV7-9 with TRBJ2-5; the D is unclear. The DNA end lines up better with TRBJ2-7; the J call may be wrong. Germline CDR1 reads SEHNR; CDR2 reads FQNEAQ (reference sequence). The CDR3 covers 14 residues. The CDR3 coding sequence is TGTGCCAGCAGCTTAGCGTCCAGTACCTACGAGCAGTACTTC. Protein product: CASSLASSTYEQYF.

V gene TRBV5-1 combines with J gene TRBJ2-1; 10 bases align to TRBD2. Losses at the gene ends were 0 bases for V and 4 bases for J; bases not matched to a gene: 4. This CDR3 is built from 16 residues. Per the germline V gene, CDR1 is SGHRS and CDR2 is YFSETQ. The CDR3 reads CASSLAWTSGYNEQFF. CDR3 sequence (DNA): TGCGCCAGCAGCTTGGCGTGGACTAGCGGTTACAATGAGCAGTTCTTC.

The CDR3 sequence: CASSLALEQYF. The CDR3 DNA follows: TGTGCCAGCAGCTTAGCCCTCGAGCAGTACTTC. The chain has TRBV7-9 and TRBJ2-7; D is unresolved. With 0 bases removed from V and 6 bases from J, the gap between germline ends came to 3 bases. This CDR3 spans 11 amino acids. The germline V gene encodes CDR1 SEHNR and CDR2 FQNEAQ (reference sequence).

This chain joins TRBV18 and TRBJ2-2, with 7 nucleotides matching TRBD2. The V and J ends lost 2 bases and 1 base, in that order; junction bases with no gene match: 4. The V gene's germline CDR1 is KGHSH and CDR2 LQKENI. The CDR3 is 16 residues long. CDR3 amino acids: CASSPWERENTGELFF. As DNA, the CDR3 is TGTGCCAGCTCACCATGGGAGCGGGAGAACACCGGGGAGCTGTTTTTT. The full variable domain, rest sourced from reference TRBV18 and TRBJ2-2, is NAGVMQNPRHLVRRRGQEARLRCSPMKGHSHVYWYRQLPEEGLKFMVYLQKENIIDESGMPKERFSAEFPKEGPSILRIQQVVRGDSAAYFCASSPWERENTGELFFGEGSRLTVL.

The CDR3 DNA reads TGTGCCAGCATCGGGGGGTTTTATGGCTACACCTTC. Amino acids: CASIGGFYGYTF. The chain links TRBV28 to TRBJ1-2, with a weak D call TRBD1 (5 bases). CDR3 length: 12 residues. CDR1 and CDR2 from the germline V gene are MDHEN and SYDVKM. The V and J ends lost 7 bases and 5 bases respectively, with 11 bases between them.

The chain employs TRBV6-4 and TRBJ2-1, with TRBD2 matching 14 bases. V dropped 6 bases and J dropped 10; count of bases not matched to a gene: 5. The CDR3 covers 14 residues. Germline CDR1 reads MRHNA; CDR2 reads SNTAGT. The CDR3 sequence is CASRTSGRVGEQFF. In DNA, the CDR3 is TGTGCCAGCAGGACTAGCGGGAGGGTTGGGGAGCAGTTCTTC.

CDR3 amino acids: CASSQGPVSSYNEQFF. CDR3 nucleotide sequence: TGCGCCAGCAGCCAGGGGCCTGTTAGCTCCTACAATGAGCAGTTCTTC. J is TRBJ2-1 and V is TRBV4-1; D may be TRBD1 (5 bases). The CDR3 runs 16 residues. CDR1 and CDR2 (germline): MGHRA, YSYEKL. Between the trimmed V and J ends, which lost 3 bases and 0 bases, there was a span of 12 bases.

V usage is TRBV28 and J usage is TRBJ1-1; TRBD1 is a possible D gene (5 bases). V lost 5 bases to trimming and J lost 0 bases, with 16 bases between them. CDR1 is MDHEN, CDR2 SYDVKM, per germline. The CDR3 runs 16 residues. The CDR3 DNA follows: TGTGCCAGCAGTCCCCGCGGCCAGGGAATGAACACTGAAGCTTTCTTT. Its translation: CASSPRGQGMNTEAFF.

About this clone itself: The sample contains more than one DNA sequence encoding this CDR3. The genes are TRBV7-3 and TRBJ1-1; no definite D call. Germline V gene lookup returns CDR1 SGHTA and CDR2 FQGTGA. Trimming took 5 bases from V and 5 from J, leaving 12 bases between them. The CDR3 totals 13 residues. The DNA for the CDR3 is TGTGCCAGCAGCCCTACCGGGAGTACTGAAGCTTTCTTT. Amino acid sequence: CASSPTGSTEAFF.

The chain carries TRBV11-2 and TRBJ1-3; no reliable D call. The CDR3 has 14 amino acids. V lost 3 bases and J lost 0, with 6 bases in between. Germline CDR1 SGHAT, CDR2 FQNNGV. The CDR3: CASSFAGSGNTIYF. The CDR3 DNA is TGTGCCAGCAGCTTCGCAGGCTCTGGAAACACCATATATTTT.

This chain connects TRBV11-2 to TRBJ2-3, with D hard to call. V was clipped by 5 bases and J by 4 bases, with 7 bases between them. The CDR3 runs 12 residues. Germline V gene data show CDR1 as SGHAT and CDR2 as FQNNGV. The CDR3 region has the DNA TGTGCCAGCAGCGGGTTCGCAGATACGCAGTATTTT. Translating gives CASSGFADTQYF.

DNA of the CDR3: TGCGCCAGCAGTGAGGGGGGCGAGAACACTGAAGCTTTCTTT. Its protein product is CASSEGGENTEAFF. This chain joins TRBV5-1 and TRBJ1-1; tentatively, D is TRBD1 (6 bases). Germline V gene data show CDR1 as SGHRS and CDR2 as YFSETQ. The CDR3 contains 14 residues. With 5 bases removed from V and 1 base from J, the gap between germline ends came to 12 bases.

The CDR3 nucleotides are TGCGCCAGCAGCCAAGCGGGGATTGGGGTAGAGTGGAATGAGCAGTTCTTC. As protein: CASSQAGIGVEWNEQFF. V usage is TRBV4-1 and J usage is TRBJ2-1; tentatively, D is TRBD2 (5 bases). Germline V gene lookup returns CDR1 MGHRA and CDR2 YSYEKL. This CDR3 has 17 residues. The ends were cut back, 1 base at V and 7 bases at J, with 20 bases in the middle.

The genes are TRBV7-9 and TRBJ2-7, with 13 bases fitting TRBD2. Losses at the gene ends were 4 bases for V and 13 bases for J; bases not matched to a gene: 10. In germline, CDR1 is SEHNR, CDR2 FQNEAQ (reference sequence). The CDR3 is made up of 14 amino acids. The CDR3 nucleotides are TGTGCCAGCAGCTCCCTGAGACTAGCGGGAGGACCTTACTTC. Encoded protein: CASSSLRLAGGPYF.

The J gene is TRBJ2-7, the V gene TRBV7-6; D perhaps matches TRBD2 (5 bases). The germline CDR1 and CDR2 sequences are SGHVS and FNYEAQ. CDR3 size: 14 residues. The V and J ends lost 1 base and 3 bases respectively, with 10 bases between them. As DNA, the CDR3 is TGTGCCAGCAGCTTAGAGGCCGGGAACTACGAGCAGTACTTC. Encoded protein: CASSLEAGNYEQYF.